The rows below give T cell receptor beta chains drawn from one sample of a study of blood T cell repertoires in COVID-19. Sequenced by immunoSEQ multiplex PCR; TCRdb stores in-frame clones only, minus some. The repertoire includes under 150,000 clones, roughly 80% of them detected once, and under 2% sits in the top ten. Sequenced sample: peripheral blood. The origin of the receptors is a middle-aged man with acute or convalescent COVID-19. CDR3s include the opening cysteine and the closing phenylalanine or tryptophan. D genes are given only for firm matches. Not all rows give a size; the values are once, few, many and, for expanded clones, a class.

>.|TRBD1|TRBJ1-6|TRBV18
CASSQDRYNSPLHF
TGTGCCAGCTCACAGGACAGGTATAATTCACCCCTCCACTTT
>.|.|TRBJ2-4|TRBV19
CASSIDRENIQYF
TGTGCCAGTAGTATAGATAGGGAGAACATTCAGTACTTC
>.|.|TRBJ1-3|TRBV11-2
CASSQRVPNSGNTIYF
TGTGCCAGCAGCCAGAGGGTCCCCAACTCTGGAAACACCATATATTTT
>.|.|TRBJ1-2|TRBV24-1
CATSEAGARGYTF
TGTGCCACCAGTGAGGCGGGCGCGAGGGGCTACACCTTC
>.|.|TRBJ1-3|TRBV6-5
CASGRSSTIYF
TGTGCCAGCGGCAGATCTTCTACCATATATTTT
>.|.|TRBJ1-1|TRBV5-6
CASSLDRYTEAFF
TGTGCCAGCAGCCTAGACAGGTACACTGAAGCTTTCTTT
>.|.|TRBJ2-2|TRBV28
CASSRHFSGTGELFF
TGTGCCAGCAGCAGACATTTTTCCGGCACCGGGGAGCTGTTTTTT
>.|TRBD2|TRBJ2-1|TRBV9
CASSVASAGLQFF
TGTGCCAGCAGCGTAGCATCAGCGGGGTTGCAGTTCTTC
>.|.|TRBJ2-1|TRBV6-5
CASSQGINEQFF
TGTGCCAGCAGTCAGGGTATCAATGAGCAGTTCTTC
>few|.|TRBJ1-1|TRBV4-1
CASRPGHLNTEAFF
TGCGCCAGCAGACCGGGACACTTGAACACTGAAGCTTTCTTT
>few|.|TRBJ1-1|TRBV5-1
CASSLGQSTEAFF
TGCGCCAGCAGCTTGGGGCAGTCCACTGAAGCTTTCTTT
>.|TRBD1|TRBJ1-1|TRBV5-4
CASRKTGDTEAFF
TGTGCCAGCAGGAAGACAGGGGACACTGAAGCTTTCTTT
>.|.|TRBJ2-2|TRBV6-5
CASTSDTGELFF
TGTGCCAGCACCTCGGACACCGGGGAGCTGTTTTTT
>once|TRBD1|TRBJ2-3|TRBV14
CASSLWTGAVDTQYF
TGTGCCAGCAGCCTATGGACAGGGGCGGTAGATACGCAGTATTTT
>.|.|TRBJ1-2|TRBV5-1
CASSAQGNLNYGYTF
TGCGCCAGCAGCGCTCAGGGTAACCTTAACTATGGCTACACCTTC
>.|TRBD1|TRBJ1-1|TRBV3-1/TRBV3-2
CASTPRTGVNQNTEAFF
TGTGCCAGCACTCCGCGGACAGGGGTCAACCAGAACACTGAAGCTTTCTTT
>.|TRBD1|TRBJ1-2|TRBV12-3/TRBV12-4
CASSPRQGSGYTF
TGTGCCAGCAGTCCTCGACAGGGATCTGGCTACACCTTC
>.|.|TRBJ2-3|TRBV29-1
CSVGGVSTDTQYF
TGCAGCGTTGGCGGGGTTAGCACAGATACGCAGTATTTT
>.|TRBD2|TRBJ2-3|TRBV5-4
CASRSPGLAGADTQYF
TGTGCCAGCAGGTCCCCGGGACTAGCGGGGGCAGATACGCAGTATTTT
>few|TRBD1|TRBJ2-5|TRBV7-9
CASSSRDRARLQTQYF
TGTGCCAGCAGCTCCCGGGACAGGGCCCGGCTGCAGACCCAGTACTTC